These T cell receptor beta chains were read from a single sample in a study of OX40 agonist ivuxolimab in advanced cancers. Data came from immunoSEQ multiplex PCR; TCRdb stores just in-frame clones and leaves some out. Of approximately 63,000 clones detected, approximately 79% appear once; the ten largest clones hold 11%. Here the sequenced sample was CD4+ or CD8+ T cells sorted from blood, taken in a trial of the OX40 agonist ivuxolimab. These receptors all stem from an adult with an advanced solid tumor such as melanoma, head and neck, liver or kidney cancer. Both conserved end residues are part of each CDR3. D genes are given only for firm matches.

d_call: -; v_call: TRBV6-5; j_call: TRBJ2-7; cdr3_length: 13; cdr3_aa: CASSSGPVYEQYF
d_call: TRBD1; v_call: TRBV5-4; j_call: TRBJ2-4; cdr3_length: 14; cdr3_aa: CASSSGQQENIQYF
d_call: -; v_call: TRBV5-5; j_call: TRBJ1-2; cdr3_length: 13; cdr3_aa: CASSLGQPYGYTF
d_call: -; v_call: TRBV2; j_call: TRBJ1-4; cdr3_length: 12; cdr3_aa: CASSREGEKLFF
d_call: -; v_call: TRBV2; j_call: TRBJ1-1; cdr3_length: 14; cdr3_aa: CASSDPNRNTEAFF
d_call: TRBD2; v_call: TRBV7-6; j_call: TRBJ2-7; cdr3_length: 13; cdr3_aa: CASSLSSGYEQYF
d_call: TRBD1; v_call: TRBV13; j_call: TRBJ1-2; cdr3_length: 14; cdr3_aa: CASSSGTVSYGYTF
d_call: -; v_call: TRBV29-1; j_call: TRBJ2-5; cdr3_length: 12; cdr3_aa: CSVRTVGDSQYF
d_call: -; v_call: TRBV7-3; j_call: TRBJ1-2; cdr3_length: 16; cdr3_aa: CASSLMGQGRDYGYTF
d_call: -; v_call: TRBV6-6; j_call: TRBJ1-5; cdr3_length: 13; cdr3_aa: CASSYLGDQPQHF
d_call: -; v_call: TRBV9; j_call: TRBJ1-5; cdr3_length: 15; cdr3_aa: CASSVGGGADQPQHF